This T cell receptor (beta chain) appears in the sequencing data of a study of blood T cells in healthy people across ages. Overall study: Per two T cells, about one barcoded beta molecule was captured through template switching.

J gave up 8 bases and V 7 bases, and 15 bases lay outside the gene matches. This CDR3 has 15 residues. The study's findings and limits: TCR beta diversity, measured per million T cells, fell in a roughly linear way with age.

Turning to this clonotype: The antigen is undetermined.

A sample-barcoded 5' primer and a J-beta primer mix were used in a second PCR of about 7 to 12 cycles. Researchers report that a template-switch adaptor with 12 random nucleotides tagged each cDNA molecule. MiXCR, run by TCRdb on the 5' RACE reads, gives a single entry per CDR3 protein. The sample holds about 830,000 distinct CDR3 sequences; roughly 60% are singletons and the top ten take over 20%. The donors, healthy Caucasians from Russia, were aged about 6 to 100. The sample comprised blood. The receptor was derived from a man aged 30-40 years in good health. The V call is TRBV12-3 or TRBV12-4, the J call TRBJ1-2; 8 bases align to TRBD1. The CDR3 coding sequence is TGTGCCAGCATCCTAAAGGACAGGGAGAGAGAAGGCTACACCTTC. Translated: CASILKDREREGYTF.